Below are 19 T cell receptor beta chains sequenced from a single sample in a study of Tregs in tolerant kidney transplant recipients. Measured with immunoSEQ multiplex PCR; TCRdb has only the in-frame clones, and not every one. The data hold hundreds of thousands of clones, with 84% observed a single time. Material: CD4+ T cells from blood. The receptors were gathered from a human donor in good health.

The chain carries TRBV6-6 and TRBJ2-5; 7 bases are a match to TRBD2. The J call may be wrong; the DNA end is better matched by TRBJ2-7. The CDR3 length is 15 residues. Germline CDR1 is MNHNY and CDR2 is SVGAGI (reference sequence). CDR3 nucleotides: TGTGCCAGCAGCGGGGAGGGGCGAATGACCTACGAGCAGTACTTC. Protein: CASSGEGRMTYEQYF.

This chain links TRBV6-5 with TRBJ2-7; either TRBD1 or TRBD2 may supply D (5 bases each). This CDR3 is built from 15 residues. Germline assignment: CDR1 MNHEY and CDR2 SVGAGI. The germline V and J ends were trimmed by 6 bases and 11 bases, with 26 bases remaining between them. CDR3 amino acids: CASSVSPGALKAEYF. The DNA for the CDR3 is TGTGCCAGCAGCGTATCTCCCGGGGCCCTCAAAGCGGAGTACTTC.

The chain links TRBV7-8 to TRBJ2-4; 9 nucleotides line up with TRBD2. CDR3 length: 15 residues. With 2 bases clipped from V and 9 bases from J, the junction kept 8 bases outside the gene matches. Germline-derived CDR1 and CDR2 are SGHVS and FQNEAQ. CDR3 residues: CASSLTAGGPVIQYF. CDR3 sequence (DNA): TGTGCCAGCAGCTTAACAGCGGGGGGTCCCGTCATTCAGTACTTC.

This chain joins TRBV7-8 and TRBJ2-5, with TRBD1 matching over 11 bases. The end of the DNA aligns better with TRBJ2-7, so the J call may be wrong. The CDR3 contains 15 residues. The germline CDR1 and CDR2 sequences are SGHVS and FQNEAQ. The CDR3 loop is CASSGQGARAYEQYF. CDR3 sequence (DNA): TGTGCCAGCAGTGGACAGGGGGCGAGAGCCTACGAGCAGTACTTC.

V usage is TRBV6-6 and J usage is TRBJ1-5; 11 bases match TRBD1. This CDR3 has 16 residues. V lost 8 bases and J lost 0; bases outside the gene matches: 6. From germline, CDR1 is MNHNY and CDR2 SVGAGI (reference sequence). DNA of the CDR3: TGTGCCAGCGCGGGGACAGGGGGGGATAGCAATCAGCCCCAGCATTTT. Its translation is CASAGTGGDSNQPQHF.

V usage is TRBV18 and J usage is TRBJ2-7; D might be TRBD2 (5 bases). This CDR3 region has 14 residues. Per the germline V gene, CDR1 is KGHSH and CDR2 is LQKENI. Trimming removed 3 bases from V and 3 bases from J, with 12 bases in between. CDR3 residues: CASSPSERVYEQYF. Here the CDR3 DNA reads TGTGCCAGCTCACCTTCGGAGAGGGTCTACGAGCAGTACTTC.

V usage is TRBV5-1 and J usage is TRBJ1-1; D remains ambiguous. With 1 base removed from V and 4 bases from J, the gap between germline ends came to 8 bases. Germline V gene data show CDR1 as SGHRS and CDR2 as YFSETQ. CDR3 length: 13 amino acids. The CDR3 DNA reads TGCGCCAGCAGCTTGACCATGAGCACTGAAGCTTTCTTT. Its translation is CASSLTMSTEAFF.

This CDR3 reads CASSQGLKSSASNYGYTF. DNA of the CDR3: TGTGCCAGCAGCCAAGGCCTAAAGTCCAGTGCATCTAACTATGGCTACACCTTC. The chain uses TRBV4-2 and TRBJ1-2; no definite D call. Per the germline V gene, CDR1 is LGHNA and CDR2 is YNFKEQ. The CDR3 loop spans 18 amino acids. V was pared by 1 base and J by 0 bases, with 18 bases between.

The chain carries TRBV7-2 and TRBJ2-7; D is unresolved. There are 13 residues in the CDR3. The V and J ends lost 0 bases and 3 bases respectively, with 6 bases between them. Per germline, CDR1 SGHTA and CDR2 FQGNSA. CDR3 nucleotides: TGTGCCAGCAGCTTAGCGCCAGTCTACGAGCAGTACTTC. Encoded protein: CASSLAPVYEQYF.

This chain joins TRBV5-1 and TRBJ1-2, with D possibly TRBD1 on 6 matching bases. Germline V gene data show CDR1 as SGHRS and CDR2 as YFSETQ. V was shortened by 4 bases and J by 0 bases, with 13 bases between the two germline ends. The CDR3 spans 15 residues. DNA of the CDR3: TGCGCCAGCAGCCCCTTACAGGGATCTAACTATGGCTACACCTTC. It translates to CASSPLQGSNYGYTF.

V usage is TRBV5-6 and J usage is TRBJ1-2; D gene ambiguous. Trimming cost V 2 bases and J 8 bases, with 19 bases left between them. The CDR3 spans 15 residues. Germline CDR1 is SGHDT and CDR2 is YYEEEE. CDR3 nucleotide sequence: TGTGCCAGCAGCTTTGGGATGTTGGACCTCGGAGGCTACACCTTC. Translating it yields CASSFGMLDLGGYTF.

This chain connects TRBV19 to TRBJ2-3; 7 bases fit TRBD2. Trimming at V came to 9 bases and at J to 4 bases, leaving 16 bases not matched to a gene. The CDR3 totals 16 residues. Germline V CDR1 and CDR2: LNHDA, SQIVND (reference sequence). This CDR3 is CASCSPGREKADTQYF. The CDR3, as DNA: TGTGCCAGCTGCTCGCCGGGGCGGGAGAAAGCAGATACGCAGTATTTT.

In this sample, this clone turned up a few times. The rearrangement joins TRBV11-3 to TRBJ2-7; D gene uncertain. This CDR3 has 14 amino acids. The V end lost 1 base, the J end lost 0 bases, and 7 bases lay between the germline ends. CDR1 SGHNT and CDR2 YENEEA come from the germline V gene. For the CDR3, the DNA is TGTGCCAGCAGCTTAGTCTCAGTCTCCTACGAGCAGTACTTC. Its translation is CASSLVSVSYEQYF.

The V gene is TRBV5-1, the J gene TRBJ2-2, with D perhaps matching TRBD1 or TRBD2 (5 bases each). The CDR3 runs to 15 residues. Trimming shortened V by 7 bases and J by 0 bases, and 13 bases separated the two germline ends. Germline V gene sequence: CDR1 SGHRS, CDR2 YFSETQ. Here the CDR3 reads CASESGTANTGELFF. CDR3 sequence (DNA): TGCGCCAGCGAATCCGGGACGGCGAACACCGGGGAGCTGTTTTTT.

The chain couples TRBV7-6 to TRBJ2-2; TRBD1 matches 12 bases. Trimming at V came to 1 base and at J to 0 bases, leaving 12 bases not matched to a gene. The CDR3 is made up of 21 amino acids. The germline CDR1 and CDR2 sequences are SGHVS and FNYEAQ. The CDR3 spells CASSLVLRDRGLRPNTGELFF. For the CDR3, the DNA is TGTGCCAGCAGCTTAGTCCTCCGGGACAGGGGGCTCAGACCGAACACCGGGGAGCTGTTTTTT.

V gene TRBV18 combines with J gene TRBJ2-6, with D hard to call. Germline V gene sequence: CDR1 KGHSH, CDR2 LQKENI. This CDR3 comprises 14 residues. Deletions cut 5 bases from V and 0 bases from J, with 5 bases between. CDR3 region: CASSTTSGANVLTF. CDR3 sequence (DNA): TGTGCCAGCTCAACAACCTCTGGGGCCAACGTCCTGACTTTC.

This chain links TRBV21-1 with TRBJ2-7; whether TRBD2, the table's D call, matches the DNA was not checked. TRBV21-1 is listed as a pseudogene. The CDR3 extends over 14 amino acids. The chain's CDR3 is CASSAGRGFDEQYF. CDR3 DNA sequence: TGTGCCAGCAGCGCGGGCCGGGGGTTCGACGAGCAGTACTTC.

The chain has TRBV7-2 and TRBJ1-1; a weak D match, TRBD1 (5 bases). Deletions cut 5 bases from V and 4 bases from J, with 17 bases between. Per germline, CDR1 SGHTA and CDR2 FQGNSA. The CDR3 runs 15 residues. The chain's CDR3 is CASSPVWGVGTEAFF. The CDR3 coding sequence is TGTGCCAGCAGCCCCGTTTGGGGGGTGGGCACTGAAGCTTTCTTT.

The V gene is TRBV29-1, the J gene TRBJ1-1; TRBD1 is a possible D gene (6 bases). CDR3 size: 17 residues. V was shortened by 4 bases and J by 0 bases, with 21 bases between the two germline ends. CDR1 and CDR2 (germline): SQVTM, ANQGSEA. The CDR3, as DNA: TGCAGCGTTGCAACCCTCCGGGCAGGGGCATTGAACACTGAAGCTTTCTTT. Its protein is CSVATLRAGALNTEAFF.